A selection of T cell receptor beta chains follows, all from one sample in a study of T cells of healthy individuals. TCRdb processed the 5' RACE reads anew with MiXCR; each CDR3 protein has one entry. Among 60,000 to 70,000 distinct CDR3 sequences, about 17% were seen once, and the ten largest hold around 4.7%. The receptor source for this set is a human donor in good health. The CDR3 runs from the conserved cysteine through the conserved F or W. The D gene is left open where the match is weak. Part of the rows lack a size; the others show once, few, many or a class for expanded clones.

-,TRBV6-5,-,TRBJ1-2,TGTGCCAGCAGGGAAAAATATGGCTACACCTTC,CASREKYGYTF
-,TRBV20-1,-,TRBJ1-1,TGCAGTGCTAGAGATGGAGGGACCCTTGAAGCTTTCTTT,CSARDGGTLEAFF
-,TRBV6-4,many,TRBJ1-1,TGTGCCAGCAGTGACAATGGACCGAACACTGAAGCTTTCTTT,CASSDNGPNTEAFF
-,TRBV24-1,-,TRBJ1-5,TGTGCCACCAGTGATTTAGAGGAGAACCCGGGGGGGCCCCAGCATTTT,CATSDLEENPGGPQHF
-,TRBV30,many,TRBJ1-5,TGTGCCTTAGAAGAAGGGCCCAATCAGCCCCAGCATTTT,CALEEGPNQPQHF
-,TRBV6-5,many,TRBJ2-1,TGTGCCAGCAGTTACTCCAGCAGTATTGAGCAGTTCTTC,CASSYSSSIEQFF
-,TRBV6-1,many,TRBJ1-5,TGTGCCAGCAGAGGGGACAGCAATCAGCCCCAGCATTTT,CASRGDSNQPQHF
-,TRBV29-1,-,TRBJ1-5,TGCAGCGTTGGGGCAGGGCTCAATCAGCCCCAGCATTTT,CSVGAGLNQPQHF
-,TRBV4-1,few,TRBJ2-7,TGCGCCAGCAGCCATCAGCCCAGGACGGTCACCTACGAGCAGTACTTC,CASSHQPRTVTYEQYF
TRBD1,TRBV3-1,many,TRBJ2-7,TGTGCCAGCAGCCAAGAGGTAGGGACAGCCTTCTACGAGCAGTACTTC,CASSQEVGTAFYEQYF
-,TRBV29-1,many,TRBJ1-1,TGCAGCGTTGATCTTGGGGACACTGAAGCTTTCTTT,CSVDLGDTEAFF
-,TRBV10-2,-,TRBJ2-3,TGCGCCACCGGGACAGCGGGTGATACGCAGTATTTT,CATGTAGDTQYF
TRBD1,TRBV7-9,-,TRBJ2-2,TGTGCCAGCAGCTTATTAAATGTAAAGGGGGACAGGGACGCCGGGGAGCTGTTTTTT,CASSLLNVKGDRDAGELFF
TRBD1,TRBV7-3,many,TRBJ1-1,TGTGCCAGCAGCTCCCAGACAGGGCCGAACACTGAAGCTTTCTTT,CASSSQTGPNTEAFF
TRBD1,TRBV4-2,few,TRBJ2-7,TGTGCCAGCAGCCATCCCCTGACAGGGGGGCCCTACGAGCAGTACTTC,CASSHPLTGGPYEQYF
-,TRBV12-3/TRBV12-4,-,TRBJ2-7,TGTGCCAGCAGTACGCGCTTGGGCTCCTACGAGCAGTACTTC,CASSTRLGSYEQYF
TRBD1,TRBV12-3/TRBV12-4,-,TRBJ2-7,TGTGCCAGCACCCTGGGACAGGGCTACGAGCAGTACTTC,CASTLGQGYEQYF
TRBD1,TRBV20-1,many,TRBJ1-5,TGCAGTGCAAGGGACAGGAGCCCCGGGAGCAATCAGCCCCAGCATTTT,CSARDRSPGSNQPQHF
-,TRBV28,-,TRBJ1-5,TGTGCCAGCACACGGTCGGATCAGCCCCAGCATTTT,CASTRSDQPQHF
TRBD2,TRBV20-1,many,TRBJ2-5,TGCAGTGCTACGGGGGGGTCCCAAGAGACCCAGTACTTC,CSATGGSQETQYF
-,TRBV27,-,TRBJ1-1,TGTGCCAGCAGTCTACTAGGGCGAGCGGACACTGAAGCTTTCTTT,CASSLLGRADTEAFF
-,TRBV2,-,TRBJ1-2,TGTGCCAGCAGTGCCGATGGGGCAGCCTTCGGGGCCTTC,CASSADGAAFGAF
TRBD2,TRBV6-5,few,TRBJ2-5,TGTGCCAGCAGACAAAGCGGGAGACGTTCGGAGACCCAGTACTTC,CASRQSGRRSETQYF
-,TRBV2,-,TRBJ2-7,TGTGCCAGCAGTTTCCGGGGAAGCTCCTACGAGCAGTACTTC,CASSFRGSSYEQYF
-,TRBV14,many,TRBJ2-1,TGTGCCAGCAGTCGCGGGCAAAGGGGAGACAATGAGCAGTTCTTC,CASSRGQRGDNEQFF
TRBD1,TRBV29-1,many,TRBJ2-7,TGCAGCGGCACCGGGACAGGGGGCTACGAGCAGTACTTC,CSGTGTGGYEQYF
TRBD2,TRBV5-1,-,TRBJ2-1,TGCGCCAGCAACCTAGCGGGGGACAATGAGCAGTTCTTC,CASNLAGDNEQFF
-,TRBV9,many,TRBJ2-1,TGTGCCAGCAGCGTAGGGTCAGGGTGGGATGAGCAGTTCTTC,CASSVGSGWDEQFF
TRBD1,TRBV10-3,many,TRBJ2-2,TGTGCCATCAGTGATACAGGGGGTCGAACCGGGGAGCTGTTTTTT,CAISDTGGRTGELFF
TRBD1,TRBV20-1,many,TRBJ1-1,TGCAGTGCGCGACAGGGACAGGGGGTGTCTTTCTTT,CSARQGQGVSFF
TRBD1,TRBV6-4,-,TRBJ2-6,TGTGCCAGCAGTCAGACAGGGGGCTCCGGGGCCAACGTCCTGACTTTC,CASSQTGGSGANVLTF
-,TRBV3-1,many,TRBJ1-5,TGTGCCAGCAGCCAAGAACACGGGTGGAGGCCCCAGCATTTT,CASSQEHGWRPQHF
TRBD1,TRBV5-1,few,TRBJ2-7,TGCGCCAGCAGCCCGGGGACAGGGACCCACGAGCAGTACTTC,CASSPGTGTHEQYF
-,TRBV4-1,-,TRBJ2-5,TGCGCCAGCAGCCAAGTCTTCGAGACCCAGTACTTC,CASSQVFETQYF
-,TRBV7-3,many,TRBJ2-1,TGTGCCAGCAGTGGGGGACGCTCCTACAATGAGCAGTTCTTC,CASSGGRSYNEQFF
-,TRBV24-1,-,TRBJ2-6,TGTGCCATCGGACTGAGTGGGGCCAACGTCCTGACTTTC,CAIGLSGANVLTF
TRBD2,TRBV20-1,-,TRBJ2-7,TGCAGTGCTAGAGACCCGGGACTAGCGGGGACCTACGAGCAGTACTTC,CSARDPGLAGTYEQYF